This TCR beta chain appears in the sequencing data of a study of vaccination effects on CD4 cells after COVID-19 (dated by TCRdb to the early 2020s). The study in broad terms: Participants received two doses of either the BNT162b2 or the mRNA-1273 mRNA SARS-CoV-2 vaccine. The full study included some 10 COVID-19 convalescent patients and several SARS-CoV-2-naive healthy vaccine recipients. SARS-CoV-2 spike-specific CD4+ TCR repertoires were compared before and after mRNA vaccination in COVID-19 convalescent patients and in infection-naive vaccine recipients. In the study, cultures from other donors were sequenced using the Oncomine TCR Beta short-read assay on an Illumina iSeq 100. Findings and caveats that apply to the study as a whole: Limitations of the study were the small number of convalescent patients and the absence of early post-infection timepoints. At late post-vaccination timepoints, both infection-induced and vaccine-induced clones showed marked clonal contraction, consistent with waning T cell responses. In healthy vaccine recipients, vaccine-induced clones were almost all SARS-CoV-2 mono-reactive, with only 1 of 255 being cross-reactive with common cold coronaviruses.

This clone showed up just once. What this receptor recognizes is not known. Base quality data are lacking; no much larger clone is found one base away. Libraries were prepared through the immunoSEQ multiplex PCR assay. DNA from the cultured, isolated CD4+ T cells was subjected to TCR beta CDR3 sequencing. In the paper's pipeline: Non-productive TCR sequences were discarded, and reads were trimmed to the CDR3 region, with only CDR3s of 7 or more amino acids retained. The MANAFEST web app was used to pick out antigen-specific clonotypes by comparing their expansion in peptide wells with that in reference cultures. Positive clones required FDR<0.05 expansion versus reference and all other wells, odds ratio above 5, and frequency above 0.1% in two replicate wells. Clonotypes significantly expanded in SARS-CoV-2 spike wells and in at least one common cold coronavirus spike condition were defined as cross-reactive. CDR3 similarity was assessed by Levenshtein distance with the stringdist R package, and unrooted trees were built with ape in R 3.6.1. Here the immuneACCESS table is served through TCRdb, limited to in-frame sequences with V and J called. Missing clones are a known gap in these copies; in checked studies unresolved V genes cover under half, and the rest lacks a known reason. Clone size and V and J calls were adopted from that table, with D and trimming inferred from the DNA. The sample data list 20,000 to 25,000 clones, and about 65% of these were observed just once. The ten biggest clones cover 9.1% of the sample.

CDR1 and CDR2, looked up from the germline V gene, are MNHEY and SVGAGI. CDR3 length: 14 amino acids, cysteine to phenylalanine. The kept DNA is CDR3 alone, 42 bases in frame from the first base. Trimming takes 6 bases off V and 7 bases off J; junction bases not matched to a gene: 5. The ViraFEST assay stimulated PBMC with viral peptide pools and then used TCR sequencing to identify antigen-specific CD4+ T cell clonotypes by expansion. After around eleven days of culture, CD4+ T cells were isolated with the EasySep CD4+ T cell isolation kit. The absence of prior SARS-CoV-2 infection in healthy vaccine recipients was confirmed by negative nucleocapsid antibodies before and after vaccination. A few million PBMC per well were cultured with approximately 10 ug/ml peptides in IMDM containing 5% human AB serum, roughly 10 IU/ml IL-2 and gentamicin. Half of the culture medium was replaced with fresh IL-2-containing medium on days 3 and 7. Unless noted otherwise, every peptide stimulation condition was cultured in triplicate wells. PBMC were separated from whole blood using Ficoll-Paque Plus gradient centrifugation and were then either cryopreserved at -140C or used fresh. The overlapping peptide pools covered the spike proteins of SARS-CoV-2 and of the common cold coronaviruses HCoV-NL63, HCoV-OC43 and HCoV-229E. The QIAamp micro DNA kit was used to extract genomic DNA from the cultured CD4+ T cells.

The receptor was isolated from a human donor who received a COVID-19 vaccine. Recombination connected TRBV6-5 to TRBJ2-3; TRBD1 lines up with 12 middle nucleotides. The source was CD4+ T cells from PBMCs cultured with HCoV-NL63 spike peptides, collected before COVID-19 vaccination. Sample cell subset or site, as interpreted from the label and publication: HCoV-NL63 spike overlapping peptide pool stimulation. The nucleotide sequence is given as TGTGCCAGCAGCACCGGGACAGGGGGCAATACGCAGTATTTT. Translated, it reads CASSTGTGGNTQYF.